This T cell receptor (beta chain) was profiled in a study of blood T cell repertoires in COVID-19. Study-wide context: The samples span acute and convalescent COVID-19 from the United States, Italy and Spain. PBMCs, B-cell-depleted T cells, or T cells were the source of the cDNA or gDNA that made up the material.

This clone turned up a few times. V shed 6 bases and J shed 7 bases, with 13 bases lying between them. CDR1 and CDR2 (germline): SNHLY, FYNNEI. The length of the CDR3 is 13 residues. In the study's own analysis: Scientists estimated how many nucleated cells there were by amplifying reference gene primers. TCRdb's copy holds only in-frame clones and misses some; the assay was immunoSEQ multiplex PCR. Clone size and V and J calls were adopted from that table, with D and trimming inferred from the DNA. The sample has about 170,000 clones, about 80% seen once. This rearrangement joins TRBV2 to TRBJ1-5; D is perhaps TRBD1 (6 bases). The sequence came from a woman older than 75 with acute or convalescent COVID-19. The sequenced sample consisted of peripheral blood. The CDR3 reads CASSNTGTQPQHF. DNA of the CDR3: TGTGCCAGCAGCAACACAGGGACGCAGCCCCAGCATTTT.